Each of the 14 T cell receptor beta chains below was sequenced from the same sample in a study of Ad26.COV2.S vaccination and SARS-CoV-2 variants. This table comes from immunoSEQ multiplex PCR, and its TCRdb copy is limited to in-frame clones, with some not included. The table shows fewer than 500,000 clones, with nearly 90% occurring only once. Indicated treatment: roughly 18 received Ad26.COV2.S at low or high dose, single or two shots; about 5 received placebo; per-sample allocation not given. Samples came from day 63 after the first vaccine or placebo injection. This specimen was peripheral blood, taken in a trial of Ad26.COV2.S vaccine versus placebo. Receptor source: a person aged 18-65 years who received the Ad26.COV2.S COVID-19 vaccine or a placebo.

The chain is built from TRBV7-2 and TRBJ2-1, with 9 positions matching TRBD2. This CDR3 region has 16 residues. The germline V gene has CDR1 SGHTA and CDR2 FQGNSA. Trimming at V came to 5 bases and at J to 6 bases, leaving 11 bases not matched to a gene. CDR3 in amino acids: CASSRFSGGTINEQFF. DNA for the CDR3: TGTGCCAGCAGCCGTTTCAGCGGGGGGACCATCAATGAGCAGTTCTTC.

This clone was detected only once. The chain combines TRBV11-2 with TRBJ2-7; D remains ambiguous. Germline V gene lookup returns CDR1 SGHAT and CDR2 FQNNGV. Trimming left V 5 bases short and J 1 base short, with 12 bases between. The CDR3 loop spans 14 amino acids. This CDR3 is CASSHFTQSYEQYV. The CDR3 coding sequence is TGTGCCAGCAGCCACTTCACCCAATCCTACGAGCAGTACGTC.

The chain links TRBV11-2 to TRBJ2-1; 9 bases map to TRBD2. V shed 5 bases, J shed 5 bases, and the junction held 7 bases outside the gene matches. This CDR3 region has 15 residues. The germline V gene has CDR1 SGHAT and CDR2 FQNNGV. The CDR3 reads CASSPRASGDNEQFF. CDR3 DNA: TGTGCCAGCAGCCCCCGGGCTAGCGGGGACAATGAGCAGTTCTTC.

The chain joins TRBV5-1 to TRBJ1-3; D may be TRBD1 (6 bases). This CDR3 contains 15 residues. The germline V gene has CDR1 SGHRS and CDR2 YFSETQ. Trimming stripped 3 bases from V and 0 bases from J, with 10 bases between. The CDR3 sequence is CASSYTGTSGNTIYF. Here the CDR3 DNA reads TGCGCCAGCAGCTATACAGGGACCTCTGGAAACACCATATATTTT.

The chain carries TRBV2 and TRBJ1-5; unclear D gene. Trimming took off 5 bases at V and 0 bases at J, with 11 bases between the two ends. The CDR3 has 15 amino acids. Per germline, CDR1 SNHLY and CDR2 FYNNEI. CDR3 region: CASSLQKYSNQPQHF. CDR3 nucleotides: TGTGCCAGCAGTCTCCAGAAGTATAGCAATCAGCCCCAGCATTTT.

The chain employs TRBV5-8 and TRBJ2-7, with D possibly matching TRBD1 (6 bases). The V gene lost 0 bases and the J gene lost 2 bases, with 18 bases spanning the gap. Germline V CDR1 and CDR2: SGHTS, YDEGEE. The CDR3 spans 17 residues. As DNA, the CDR3 is TGTGCCAGCAGCTTGGGGAAACAGGGCCTGCGGCCCTACGAGCAGTACGTC. It yields the protein CASSLGKQGLRPYEQYV.

V usage is TRBV7-3 and J usage is TRBJ2-6, with D maybe TRBD1 (6 bases). The germline V and J ends were trimmed by 6 bases and 2 bases, with 23 bases remaining between them. CDR3 length: 19 amino acids. Germline V gene lookup returns CDR1 SGHTA and CDR2 FQGTGA. As DNA, the CDR3 is TGTGCCAGCAGTAATAAAAGAGGGGGTCATCCTGCTGGGGCCAACGTCCTGACTTTC. It yields the protein CASSNKRGGHPAGANVLTF.

CDR3 region: CASSVGTPNGEQYF. In DNA, the CDR3 is TGTGCCAGCAGCGTAGGGACCCCCAACGGCGAGCAGTACTTC. This chain connects TRBV9 to TRBJ2-7, with no clear D. This CDR3 region has 14 residues. Trimming took 0 bases from V and 6 from J, leaving 13 bases between them. Per the germline V gene, CDR1 is SGDLS and CDR2 is YYNGEE.

This clone was found once. The rearrangement links TRBV12-3 or TRBV12-4 to TRBJ2-5, with 8 bases that match TRBD1. J lost 2 bases, V lost 5 bases, and 1 base had no gene match. The CDR3 is 13 residues long. In DNA form, the CDR3 reads TGTGCCAGCAGTAACAGGGGGCAAGAGACCCAGTACTTC. Amino acids: CASSNRGQETQYF.

The CDR3 protein is CASSRQGFTYNEQFF. The CDR3 DNA is TGCGCCAGCAGCCGACAGGGCTTCACGTACAATGAGCAGTTCTTC. This sequence joins TRBV4-3 and TRBJ2-1; TRBD1 aligns across 7 bases. Germline CDR1 is LGHNA and CDR2 is YSLEER. CDR3 length: 15 amino acids. V shed 4 bases, J shed 4 bases, and the junction held 7 bases outside the gene matches.

The chain employs TRBV13 and TRBJ2-5; 8 nucleotides match TRBD1. Losses at the gene ends were 3 bases for V and 4 bases for J; bases not matched to a gene: 4. The CDR3 length is 14 residues. The germline gives CDR1 PRHDT, CDR2 FYEKMQ (reference sequence). CDR3 sequence reads: CASSLETGVETQYF. As DNA, the CDR3 is TGTGCCAGCAGCTTGGAGACAGGGGTAGAGACCCAGTACTTC.

The chain has TRBV9 and TRBJ2-1; TRBD2 matches 8 bases. Looked up from germline, CDR1 is SGDLS and CDR2 is YYNGEE. The CDR3 extends over 15 amino acids. Unmatched junction bases numbered 7, after V lost 4 bases and J lost 4 bases. DNA for the CDR3: TGTGCCAGCAGCACTAGCGGCACACTATACAATGAGCAGTTCTTC. This gives the protein CASSTSGTLYNEQFF.

On this clone: The junction shows a germline mismatch at one end, possibly a read error. The rearrangement links TRBV7-9 to TRBJ1-3; 8 nucleotides line up with TRBD1. The CDR3 loop spans 12 amino acids. Germline CDR1 and CDR2: SEHNR and FQNEAQ (reference sequence). The CDR3 DNA is TGTGCCAGCAGCCCAAGACAGGGGCTACATACTTTT. This encodes CASSPRQGLHTF.

V usage is TRBV19 and J usage is TRBJ1-5; weak D call: TRBD1 (6 bases). This CDR3 is 15 amino acids long. Germline V gives CDR1 LNHDA, CDR2 SQIVND (reference sequence). Trimming removed 5 bases at V and 5 bases at J, with 16 bases between. This CDR3 is CASSVTGFGHQPQHF. CDR3 bases: TGTGCCAGTAGTGTGACAGGATTCGGCCATCAGCCCCAGCATTTT.